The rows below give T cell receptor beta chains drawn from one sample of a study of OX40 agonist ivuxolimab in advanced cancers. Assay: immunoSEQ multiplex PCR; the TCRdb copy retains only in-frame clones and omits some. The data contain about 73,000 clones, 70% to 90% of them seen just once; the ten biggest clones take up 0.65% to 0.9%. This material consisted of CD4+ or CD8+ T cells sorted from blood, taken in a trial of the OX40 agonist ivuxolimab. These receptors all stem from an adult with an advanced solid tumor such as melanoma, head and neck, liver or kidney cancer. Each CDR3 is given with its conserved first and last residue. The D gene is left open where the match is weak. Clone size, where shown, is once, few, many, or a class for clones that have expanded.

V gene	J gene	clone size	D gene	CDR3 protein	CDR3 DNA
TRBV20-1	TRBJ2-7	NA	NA	CSARAAGEQYF	TGCAGTGCTAGAGCAGCGGGCGAGCAGTACTTC
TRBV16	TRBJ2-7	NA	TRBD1	CASSQRTGGSEQYF	TGTGCCAGCAGCCAGAGGACAGGTGGGAGCGAGCAGTACTTC
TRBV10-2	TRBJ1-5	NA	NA	CASSELDYSNQPQHF	TGCGCCAGCAGTGAGTTAGATTATAGCAATCAGCCCCAGCATTTT
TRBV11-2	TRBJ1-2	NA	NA	CASSLVTATNNYGYTF	TGTGCCAGCAGCTTAGTTACAGCGACCAATAACTATGGCTACACCTTC
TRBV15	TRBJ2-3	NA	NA	CATSRDTDTQYF	TGTGCCACCAGCAGGGACACAGATACGCAGTATTTT
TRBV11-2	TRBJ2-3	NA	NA	CASNLAGTDTQYF	TGTGCCAGCAACTTGGCCGGCACAGATACGCAGTATTTT
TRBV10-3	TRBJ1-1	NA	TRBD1	CAISARDRDTEAFF	TGTGCCATCAGTGCCCGGGACAGGGATACTGAAGCTTTCTTT
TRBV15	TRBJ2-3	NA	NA	CATSGAEGLPSTDTQYF	TGTGCCACCAGCGGAGCGGAGGGCCTCCCTAGCACAGATACGCAGTATTTT
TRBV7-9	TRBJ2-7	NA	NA	CASRRAGELLRGEQYF	TGTGCCAGCAGACGTGCCGGAGAGTTACTACGAGGGGAGCAGTACTTC
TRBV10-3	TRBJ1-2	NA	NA	CAISAGGSDYGYTF	TGTGCCATCAGTGCGGGGGGCTCCGACTATGGCTACACCTTC
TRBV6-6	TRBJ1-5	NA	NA	CASSYGGQINQPQHF	TGTGCCAGCAGTTACGGTGGGCAGATCAATCAGCCCCAGCATTTT
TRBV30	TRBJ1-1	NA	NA	CAWSPNPDTEAFF	TGTGCCTGGAGCCCGAACCCCGACACTGAAGCTTTCTTT
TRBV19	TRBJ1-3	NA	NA	CASSPAGDSGNTIYF	TGTGCCAGTAGTCCCGCTGGGGACTCTGGAAACACCATATATTTT
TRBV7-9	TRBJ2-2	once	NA	CASSLGYPGELFF	TGTGCCAGCAGCTTAGGTTATCCCGGGGAGCTGTTTTTT
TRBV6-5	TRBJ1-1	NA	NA	CASSYNRNTEAFF	TGTGCCAGCAGTTACAACAGAAACACTGAAGCTTTCTTT
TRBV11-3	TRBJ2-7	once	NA	CASSLGPGSEQYF	TGTGCCAGCAGCTTAGGTCCGGGGAGCGAGCAGTACTTC
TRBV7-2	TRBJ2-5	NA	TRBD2	CASSLAPGGAQETQYF	TGTGCCAGCAGCTTAGCCCCGGGGGGGGCCCAAGAGACCCAGTACTTC
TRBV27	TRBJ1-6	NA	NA	CASSYDRSSYNSPLHF	TGTGCCAGCAGTTACGACCGGAGCTCCTATAATTCACCCCTCCACTTT
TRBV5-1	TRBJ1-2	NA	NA	CASSSDGERDGYTF	TGCGCCAGCAGCTCGGACGGGGAAAGAGATGGCTACACCTTC
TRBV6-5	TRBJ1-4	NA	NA	CASSYRRPATNEKLFF	TGTGCCAGCAGTTACCGCCGGCCTGCAACTAATGAAAAACTGTTTTTT
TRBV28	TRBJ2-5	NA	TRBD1	CASSLTGDGTQYF	TGTGCCAGCAGTTTAACAGGGGATGGGACCCAGTACTTC
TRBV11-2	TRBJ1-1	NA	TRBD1	CADRGQPNTEAFF	TGTGCAGACAGGGGGCAGCCGAACACTGAAGCTTTCTTT
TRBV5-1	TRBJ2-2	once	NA	CASSFGDTGELFF	TGCGCCAGCAGCTTCGGGGACACCGGGGAGCTGTTTTTT
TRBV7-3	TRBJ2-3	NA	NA	CASSLGAGLTDTQYF	TGTGCCAGCAGCTTAGGGGCGGGGCTGACGGATACGCAGTATTTT
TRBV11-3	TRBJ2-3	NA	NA	CASSLVAASTDTQYF	TGTGCCAGCAGCCTGGTCGCGGCTAGCACAGATACGCAGTATTTT
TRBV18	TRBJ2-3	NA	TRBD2	CASSLGLAGATGTDTQYF	TGTGCCAGCTCACTCGGACTAGCGGGGGCCACGGGCACAGATACGCAGTATTTT
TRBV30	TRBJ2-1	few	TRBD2	CACNKRGGLHEQFF	TGTGCCTGCAACAAGCGGGGGGGCCTCCATGAGCAGTTCTTC
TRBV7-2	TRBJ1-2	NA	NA	CASSLARTLNYGYTF	TGTGCCAGCAGCTTAGCTCGGACACTTAACTATGGCTACACCTTC